The 21 T cell receptor beta chains below were found in one sample sequenced in a study of early T cells in non-severe SARS-CoV-2 infection. TCRdb used MiXCR to reprocess the 5' RACE reads, holding one entry per CDR3 protein. The sample carries about 83,000 distinct CDR3 sequences, about 14% recorded once. Sequencing was performed on whole blood. These receptors all come from an adult who was a healthcare worker with PCR-confirmed SARS-CoV-2 infection or an uninfected control (not recorded which).

This clonotype showed up many times. The chain has TRBV15 and TRBJ1-2, with a weak D call TRBD1 (5 bases). The ends were cut back, 0 bases at V and 1 base at J, with 12 bases in the middle. The CDR3 runs 16 residues. CDR1 and CDR2 from the germline V gene are LNHNV and YYDKDF (reference sequence). CDR3 residues: CATSRDSQTVNYGYTF. CDR3 DNA sequence: TGTGCCACCAGCAGAGATTCCCAGACAGTTAACTATGGCTACACCTTC. Based on the CDR3 plus reference TRBV15 and TRBJ1-2, the full variable domain is DAMVIQNPRYQVTQFGKPVTLSCSQTLNHNVMYWYQQKSSQAPKLLFHYYDKDFNNEADTPDNFQSRRPNTSFCFLDIRSPGLGDTAMYLCATSRDSQTVNYGYTFGSGTRLTVV.

This clonotype has at least ten counts. The chain recombines TRBV7-9 with TRBJ2-2; D remains ambiguous. This CDR3 comprises 12 residues. V was shortened by 5 bases and J by 4 bases, with 5 bases between the two germline ends. Germline loops: CDR1 SEHNR, CDR2 FQNEAQ (reference sequence). The CDR3: CASSSGTGELFF. DNA for the CDR3: TGTGCCAGCAGCAGTGGCACCGGGGAGCTGTTTTTT.

V is TRBV19 and J is TRBJ2-4; 9 nucleotides agree with TRBD1. The germline V gene encodes CDR1 LNHDA and CDR2 SQIVND (reference sequence). The CDR3 loop spans 14 amino acids. V lost 5 bases to trimming and J lost 8 bases; unmatched junction nucleotides: 7. The CDR3 region is CASSETGGSDIQYF. The CDR3 region has the DNA TGTGCCAGTAGTGAGACAGGGGGTTCGGACATTCAGTACTTC.

The V and J genes are TRBV20-1 and TRBJ2-7; D is perhaps TRBD2 (5 bases). V lost 1 base, J lost 2 bases, and 12 bases lay in between. CDR3 length: 14 amino acids. CDR1 DFQATT and CDR2 SNEGSKA come from the germline V gene (reference sequence). The CDR3 DNA follows: TGCAGTGCTAGAGTGGGCGGAGGTACCTACGAGCAGTACTTC. It translates to CSARVGGGTYEQYF.

This chain links TRBV5-1 with TRBJ2-2; D call uncertain. The germline V and J ends were trimmed by 2 bases and 1 base, with 12 bases remaining between them. Germline values: CDR1 SGHRS, CDR2 YFSETQ. This CDR3 region has 16 residues. CDR3 sequence (DNA): TGCGCCAGCAGCTTAACCTCTACCAGGAACACCGGGGAGCTGTTTTTT. Its protein is CASSLTSTRNTGELFF.

The sample holds many counts of this clonotype. The CDR3 DNA sequence: TGTGCCAGCAGAGCCCCGGGACGGAGGAGCTCCTACGAGCAGTACTTC. Its protein product is CASRAPGRRSSYEQYF. The chain carries TRBV11-2 and TRBJ2-7; TRBD1 or TRBD2 may be the D gene (5 bases each). There are 16 residues in the CDR3. V shed 6 bases and J shed 0 bases, with 18 bases lying between them. CDR1 is SGHAT and CDR2 is FQNNGV in the germline V gene.

J is TRBJ2-5 and V is TRBV29-1; no clear D. This CDR3 spans 9 amino acids. Per the germline V gene, CDR1 is SQVTM and CDR2 is ANQGSEA. The V end was cut by 7 bases, the J end by 13 bases, with 13 bases between. The CDR3 protein is CSADPGAYF. DNA for the CDR3: TGCAGCGCCGATCCCGGCGCGTACTTC. Full variable domain (remainder filled in from reference TRBV29-1 and TRBJ2-5): SAVISQKPSRDICQRGTSLTIQCQVDSQVTMMFWYRQQPGQSLTLIATANQGSEATYESGFVIDKFPISRPNLTFSTLTVSNMSPEDSSIYLCSADPGAYFGPGTRLLVL.

This clonotype was counted a few times. V gene TRBV12-3 or TRBV12-4 combines with J gene TRBJ2-1; 8 bases match TRBD2. V dropped 3 bases and J dropped 10; count of bases not matched to a gene: 8. The CDR3 contains 14 residues. In nucleotides, the CDR3 is TGTGCCAGCAGTTTTCCCGGACTAGCACGCGAGCAGTTCTTC. Translated: CASSFPGLAREQFF.

Points on this clonotype: One end of the junction is discordant with germline, which a read error may explain. The chain employs TRBV10-3 and TRBJ2-5, with 8 nucleotides matching TRBD2. The CDR3 extends over 16 amino acids. In germline, CDR1 is ENHRY, CDR2 SYGVKD. The CDR3, as DNA: TGTGCCATCAGTGAACCGCGGGGGGCGTCTTGGGAGACCCAGCACTTC. This gives the protein CAISEPRGASWETQHF.

Many counts were recorded for this clonotype. The chain links TRBV20-1 to TRBJ1-2; weak D call: TRBD1 (5 bases). CDR1 is DFQATT, CDR2 SNEGSKA, per germline (reference sequence). Trimming cost V 6 bases and J 0 bases, with 14 bases left between them. CDR3 length: 14 amino acids. Here the CDR3 reads CSATPRDSNYGYTF. The CDR3 region has the DNA TGCAGTGCCACCCCCAGGGACTCTAACTATGGCTACACCTTC.

In this sample, this clonotype turned up a few times. This rearrangement joins TRBV7-3 to TRBJ1-4, with a weak D call TRBD1 (6 bases). The CDR3 contains 13 residues. CDR1 SGHTA and CDR2 FQGTGA come from the germline V gene. The germline V and J ends were trimmed by 5 bases and 5 bases, with 9 bases remaining between them. This CDR3 reads CASSRQVNEKLFF. The DNA for the CDR3 is TGTGCCAGCAGCCGACAGGTCAATGAAAAACTGTTTTTT. Variable domain in full (rest from reference TRBV7-3 and TRBJ1-4): GAGVSQTPSNKVTEKGKYVELRCDPISGHTALYWYRQSLGQGPEFLIYFQGTGAADDSGLPNDRFFAVRPEGSVSTLKIQRTERGDSAVYLCASSRQVNEKLFFGSGTQLSVL.

A few counts support this clonotype. The V and J genes are TRBV19 and TRBJ2-1; D might be TRBD2 (5 bases). The V gene lost 1 base and the J gene lost 9 bases, with 16 bases spanning the gap. Germline assignment: CDR1 LNHDA and CDR2 SQIVND (reference sequence). The CDR3 runs to 15 residues. The CDR3 region is CASSIAASHRGEQFF. CDR3 in DNA: TGTGCCAGTAGTATAGCCGCCTCACACCGGGGTGAGCAGTTCTTC. The full variable domain, with the rest looked up from reference TRBV19 and TRBJ2-1, is DGGITQSPKYLFRKEGQNVTLSCEQNLNHDAMYWYRQDPGQGLRLIYYSQIVNDFQKGDIAEGYSVSREKKESFPLTVTSAQKNPTAFYLCASSIAASHRGEQFFGPGTRLTVL.

This clonotype was counted between two and nine times. The CDR3 spells CASRINGGPTNEKLFF. The CDR3 bases are TGCGCCAGCAGAATAAACGGGGGACCAACTAATGAAAAACTGTTTTTT. The J gene is TRBJ1-4, the V gene TRBV5-1; weak D call: TRBD1 (5 bases). CDR1 is SGHRS and CDR2 is YFSETQ in the germline V gene. Trimming removed 5 bases at V and 0 bases at J, with 14 bases between. The CDR3 is made up of 16 amino acids.

The chain has TRBV29-1 and TRBJ1-1; TRBD1 is a possible D gene (5 bases). V shed 7 bases and J shed 2 bases, with 17 bases lying between them. The germline CDR1 and CDR2 sequences are SQVTM and ANQGSEA. The CDR3 extends over 14 amino acids. The CDR3 loop reads CSAGAYPGNTEAFF. In DNA, the CDR3 is TGCAGCGCCGGGGCGTACCCTGGAAACACTGAAGCTTTCTTT.

The rearrangement links TRBV20-1 to TRBJ2-7; 7 nucleotides agree with TRBD1. In germline, CDR1 is DFQATT, CDR2 SNEGSKA (reference sequence). The J segment lost 2 bases and the V segment lost 2 bases, leaving 6 bases of the junction unmatched. CDR3 length equals 14 residues. CDR3 amino acids: CSARRDRAAYEQYF. CDR3 nucleotides: TGCAGTGCTAGAAGGGACAGAGCGGCCTACGAGCAGTACTTC.

The V and J genes are TRBV29-1 and TRBJ2-7, with TRBD2 matching 9 bases. CDR1 is SQVTM, CDR2 ANQGSEA, per germline. The CDR3 loop spans 14 amino acids. The V segment lost 3 bases and the J segment 1 base; nucleotides outside the gene matches: 4. The CDR3 protein is CSVELAGNSYEQYF. The DNA of the CDR3 is TGCAGCGTTGAGCTAGCGGGGAATTCCTACGAGCAGTACTTC.

This clonotype has a handful of counts. The chain uses TRBV6-5 and TRBJ2-5; a weak D match, TRBD1 (6 bases). V dropped 10 bases and J dropped 7 bases, with 19 bases sitting between them. This CDR3 spans 13 amino acids. Germline values: CDR1 MNHEY, CDR2 SVGAGI. CDR3 protein: CATHQGPRGTQYF. In DNA form, the CDR3 reads TGTGCCACTCACCAGGGGCCAAGGGGGACCCAGTACTTC.

This clonotype was detected a few times. The chain has TRBV5-6 and TRBJ2-6, with D unresolved. From germline, CDR1 is SGHDT and CDR2 YYEEEE. The CDR3 runs 16 residues. The V and J ends lost 1 base and 0 bases respectively, with 8 bases between them. The CDR3 region has the DNA TGTGCCAGCAGCTTGATGGGTTTCTCTGGGGCCAACGTCCTGACTTTC. It codes for CASSLMGFSGANVLTF.

There are many counts of this clonotype. This chain joins TRBV29-1 and TRBJ2-7; TRBD1 agrees at 8 bases. The trim removed 4 bases at V and 3 bases at J, leaving 11 bases unmatched. This CDR3 spans 15 amino acids. Germline V gives CDR1 SQVTM, CDR2 ANQGSEA. CDR3 in DNA: TGCAGCGTTGGGAGGACAGGGTTAAGGGGCTACGAGCAGTACTTC. Amino acid sequence: CSVGRTGLRGYEQYF.

The V and J genes are TRBV5-1 and TRBJ2-1, with D uncertain. The V gene's germline CDR1 is SGHRS and CDR2 YFSETQ. V shed 4 bases and J shed 5 bases, with 16 bases lying between them. The CDR3 is 15 residues long. In DNA form, the CDR3 reads TGCGCCAGCAGCCTTATCCCCGGCAACGACAATGAGCAGTTCTTC. Residues: CASSLIPGNDNEQFF. Full variable domain (outside the CDR3, taken from reference TRBV5-1 and TRBJ2-1): KAGVTQTPRYLIKTRGQQVTLSCSPISGHRSVSWYQQTPGQGLQFLFEYFSETQRNKGNFPGRFSGRQFSNSRSEMNVSTLELGDSALYLCASSLIPGNDNEQFFGPGTRLTVL.

This clonotype has a handful of counts. V and J are TRBV7-2 and TRBJ2-3; 7 positions match TRBD1. The V gene's germline CDR1 is SGHTA and CDR2 FQGNSA. This CDR3 has 17 amino acids. The junction had 6 bases not matched to a gene; V was cut back by 0 bases and J by 0 bases. The CDR3 sequence is CASSLAGDRVSTDTQYF. The DNA of the CDR3 is TGTGCCAGCAGCTTAGCGGGTGACAGGGTTAGCACAGATACGCAGTATTTT.